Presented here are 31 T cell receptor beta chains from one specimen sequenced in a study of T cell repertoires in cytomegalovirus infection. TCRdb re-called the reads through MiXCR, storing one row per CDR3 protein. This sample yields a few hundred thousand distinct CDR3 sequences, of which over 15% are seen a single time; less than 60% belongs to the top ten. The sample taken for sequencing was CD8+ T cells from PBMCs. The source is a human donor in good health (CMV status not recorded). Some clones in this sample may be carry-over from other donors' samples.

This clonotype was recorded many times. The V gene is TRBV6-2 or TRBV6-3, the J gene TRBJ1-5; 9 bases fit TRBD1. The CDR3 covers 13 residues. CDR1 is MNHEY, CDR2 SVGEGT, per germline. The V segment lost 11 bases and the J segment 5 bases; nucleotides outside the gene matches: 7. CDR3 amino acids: CAGGQGWDQPQHF. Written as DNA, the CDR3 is TGTGCCGGCGGACAGGGGTGGGATCAGCCCCAGCATTTT.

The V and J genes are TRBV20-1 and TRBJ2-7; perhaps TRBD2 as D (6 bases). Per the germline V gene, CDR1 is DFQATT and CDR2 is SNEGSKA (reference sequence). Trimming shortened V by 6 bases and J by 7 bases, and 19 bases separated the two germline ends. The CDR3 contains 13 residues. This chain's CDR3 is CSAGGESLGEQYF. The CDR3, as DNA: TGCAGTGCAGGAGGGGAATCGCTCGGGGAGCAGTACTTC.

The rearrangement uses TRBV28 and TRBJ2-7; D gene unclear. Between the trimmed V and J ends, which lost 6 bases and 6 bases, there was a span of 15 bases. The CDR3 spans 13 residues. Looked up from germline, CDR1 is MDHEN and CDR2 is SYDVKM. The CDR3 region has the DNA TGTGCCAGCAGCATCGGCAGGTTTGCCGAGCAGTACTTC. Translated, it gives CASSIGRFAEQYF.

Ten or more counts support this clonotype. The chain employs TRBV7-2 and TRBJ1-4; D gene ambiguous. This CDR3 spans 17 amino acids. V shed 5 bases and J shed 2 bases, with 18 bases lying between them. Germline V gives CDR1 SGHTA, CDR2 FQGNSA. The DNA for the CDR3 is TGTGCCAGCAGCCCCACCCTATTCCCCGCTACTAATGAAAAACTGTTTTTT. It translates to CASSPTLFPATNEKLFF. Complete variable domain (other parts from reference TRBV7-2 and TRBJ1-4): GAGVSQSPSNKVTEKGKDVELRCDPISGHTALYWYRQSLGQGLEFLIYFQGNSAPDKSGLPSDRFSAERTGGSVSTLTIQRTQQEDSAVYLCASSPTLFPATNEKLFFGSGTQLSVL.

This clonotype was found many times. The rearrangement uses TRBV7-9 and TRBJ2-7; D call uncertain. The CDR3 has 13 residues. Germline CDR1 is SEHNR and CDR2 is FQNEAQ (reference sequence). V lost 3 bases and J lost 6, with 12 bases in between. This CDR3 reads CASSFNLPPEQYF. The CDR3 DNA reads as TGTGCCAGCAGCTTCAACCTCCCCCCCGAGCAGTACTTC.

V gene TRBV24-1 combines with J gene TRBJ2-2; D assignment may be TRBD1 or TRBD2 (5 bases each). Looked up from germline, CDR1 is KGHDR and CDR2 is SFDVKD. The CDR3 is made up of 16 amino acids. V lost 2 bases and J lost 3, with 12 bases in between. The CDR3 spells CATSDSRDGYTGELFF. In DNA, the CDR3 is TGTGCCACCAGTGATTCAAGGGACGGTTACACCGGGGAGCTGTTTTTT.

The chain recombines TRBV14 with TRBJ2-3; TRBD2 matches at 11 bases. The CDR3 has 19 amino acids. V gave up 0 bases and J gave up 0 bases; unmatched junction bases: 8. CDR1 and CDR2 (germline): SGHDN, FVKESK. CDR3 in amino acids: CASSQDSLAGGFSTDTQYF. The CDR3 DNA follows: TGTGCCAGCAGCCAAGATTCGCTAGCGGGGGGATTTAGCACAGATACGCAGTATTTT.

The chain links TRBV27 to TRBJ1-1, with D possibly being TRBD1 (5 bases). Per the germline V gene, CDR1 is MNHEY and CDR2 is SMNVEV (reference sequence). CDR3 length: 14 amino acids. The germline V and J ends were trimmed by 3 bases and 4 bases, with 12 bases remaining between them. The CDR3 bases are TGTGCCAGCAGTTTTGGACCCGGGGGCACTGAAGCTTTCTTT. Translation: CASSFGPGGTEAFF.

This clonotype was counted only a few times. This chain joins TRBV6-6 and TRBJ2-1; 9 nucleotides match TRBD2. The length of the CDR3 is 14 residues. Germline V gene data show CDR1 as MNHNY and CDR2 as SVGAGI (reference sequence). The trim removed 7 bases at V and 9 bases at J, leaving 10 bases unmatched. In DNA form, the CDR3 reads TGTGCCAGCAAACCGTCGACTAGCGGCCCTGAGCAGTTCTTC. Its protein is CASKPSTSGPEQFF.

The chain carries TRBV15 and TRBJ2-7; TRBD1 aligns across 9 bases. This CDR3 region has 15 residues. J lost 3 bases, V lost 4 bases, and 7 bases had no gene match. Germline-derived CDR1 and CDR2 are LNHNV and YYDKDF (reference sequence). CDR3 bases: TGTGCCACCAGCACAATCCGGGACAGGGACTACGAGCAGTACTTC. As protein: CATSTIRDRDYEQYF.

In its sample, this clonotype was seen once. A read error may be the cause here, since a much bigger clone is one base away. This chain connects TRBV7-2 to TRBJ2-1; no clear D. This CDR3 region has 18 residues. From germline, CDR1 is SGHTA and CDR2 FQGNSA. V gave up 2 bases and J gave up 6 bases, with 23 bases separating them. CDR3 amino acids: CASSLNNIVCRVSNEQFF. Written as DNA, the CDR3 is TGTGCCAGCAGCTTAAATAACATAGTCTGCCGGGTATCCAATGAGCAGTTCTTC.

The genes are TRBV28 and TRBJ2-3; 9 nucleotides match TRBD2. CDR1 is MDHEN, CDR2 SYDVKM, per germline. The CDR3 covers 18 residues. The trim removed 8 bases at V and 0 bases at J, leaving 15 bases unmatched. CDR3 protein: CASAGSAGGFYSTDTQYF. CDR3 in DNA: TGTGCCAGCGCCGGTTCGGCGGGGGGGTTCTATAGCACAGATACGCAGTATTTT.

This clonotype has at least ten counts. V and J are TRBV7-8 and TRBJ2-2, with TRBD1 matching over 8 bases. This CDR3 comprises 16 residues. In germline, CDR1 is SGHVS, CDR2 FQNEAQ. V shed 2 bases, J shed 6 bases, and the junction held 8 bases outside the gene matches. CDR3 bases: TGTGCCAGCAGCTTAACTCTGACAGGGGCGTCCGGGGAGCTGTTTTTT. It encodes CASSLTLTGASGELFF. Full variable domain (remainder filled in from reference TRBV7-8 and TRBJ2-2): GAGVSQSPRYKVAKRGQDVALRCDPISGHVSLFWYQQALGQGPEFLTYFQNEAQLDKSGLPSDRFFAERPEGSVSTLKIQRTQQEDSAVYLCASSLTLTGASGELFFGEGSRLTVL.

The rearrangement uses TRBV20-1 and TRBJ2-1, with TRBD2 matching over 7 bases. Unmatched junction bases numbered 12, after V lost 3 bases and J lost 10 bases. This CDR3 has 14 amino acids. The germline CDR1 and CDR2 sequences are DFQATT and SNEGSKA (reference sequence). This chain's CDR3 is CSASQARGVWEQFF. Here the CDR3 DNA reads TGCAGTGCTAGTCAAGCCCGGGGGGTATGGGAGCAGTTCTTC.

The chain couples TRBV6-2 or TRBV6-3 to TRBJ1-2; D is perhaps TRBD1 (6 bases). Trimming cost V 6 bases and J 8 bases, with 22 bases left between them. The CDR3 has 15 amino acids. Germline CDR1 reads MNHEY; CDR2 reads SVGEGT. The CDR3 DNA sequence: TGTGCCAGCAGGACAAAAATGGACAGCCTGGGGGGCTACACCTTC. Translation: CASRTKMDSLGGYTF.

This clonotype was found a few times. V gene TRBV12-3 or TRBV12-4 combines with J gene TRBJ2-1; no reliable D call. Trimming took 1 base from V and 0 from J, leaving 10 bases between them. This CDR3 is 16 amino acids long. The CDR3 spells CASSLGLESSYNEQFF. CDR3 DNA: TGTGCCAGCAGTTTAGGACTGGAAAGCTCCTACAATGAGCAGTTCTTC.

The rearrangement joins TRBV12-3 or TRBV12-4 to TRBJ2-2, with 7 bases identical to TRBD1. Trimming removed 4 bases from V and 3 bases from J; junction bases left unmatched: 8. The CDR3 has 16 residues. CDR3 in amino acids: CASSYPGQLYTGELFF. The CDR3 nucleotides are TGTGCCAGCAGTTATCCGGGACAGTTATACACCGGGGAGCTGTTTTTT.

CDR3 loop: CASSQVLDGRDYGYTF. The CDR3 DNA reads as TGTGCCAGCAGCCAAGTGCTGGACGGACGGGACTATGGCTACACCTTC. V gene TRBV4-2 combines with J gene TRBJ1-2; D gene uncertain. CDR1 is LGHNA and CDR2 is YNFKEQ in the germline V gene. Trimming shortened V by 1 base and J by 3 bases, and 15 bases separated the two germline ends. This CDR3 is 16 amino acids long.

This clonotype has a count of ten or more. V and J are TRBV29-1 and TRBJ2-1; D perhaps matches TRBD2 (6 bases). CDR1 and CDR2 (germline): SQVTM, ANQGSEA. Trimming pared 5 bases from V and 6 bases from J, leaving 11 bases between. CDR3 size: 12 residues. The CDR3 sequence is CSVWRASNEQFF. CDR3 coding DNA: TGCAGCGTTTGGAGGGCGTCCAATGAGCAGTTCTTC.

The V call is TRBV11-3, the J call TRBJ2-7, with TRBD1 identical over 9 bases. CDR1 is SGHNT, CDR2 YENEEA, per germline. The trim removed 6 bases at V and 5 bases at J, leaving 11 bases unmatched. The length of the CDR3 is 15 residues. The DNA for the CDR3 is TGTGCCAGCAGTTCCGGGACAGGGTTATTCGACGAGCAGTACTTC. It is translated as CASSSGTGLFDEQYF.

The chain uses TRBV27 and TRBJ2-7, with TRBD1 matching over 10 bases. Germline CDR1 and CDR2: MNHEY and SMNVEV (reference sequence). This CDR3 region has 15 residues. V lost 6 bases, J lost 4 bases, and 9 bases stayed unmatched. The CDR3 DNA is TGTGCCAGCAGCAGAAAGGACAGGGGGTCATACGAGCAGTACTTC. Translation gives CASSRKDRGSYEQYF.

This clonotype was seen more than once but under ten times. This chain's CDR3 is CSVEVFSGVTTGELFF. In DNA form, the CDR3 reads TGCAGCGTTGAAGTGTTTAGCGGGGTTACCACCGGGGAGCTGTTTTTT. The chain uses TRBV29-1 and TRBJ2-2, with 8 bases fitting TRBD2. V was clipped by 1 base and J by 4 bases; unmatched bases: 8. The CDR3 is 16 amino acids. Germline V gene sequence: CDR1 SQVTM, CDR2 ANQGSEA.

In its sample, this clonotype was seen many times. In DNA form, the CDR3 reads TGTGCCAGTAGCCGTCCGGGCCTCCGAACCCGGGATACGCAGTATTTT. Amino acid sequence: CASSRPGLRTRDTQYF. The chain employs TRBV7-9 and TRBJ2-3; D remains ambiguous. Germline V gene lookup returns CDR1 SEHNR and CDR2 FQNEAQ (reference sequence). This CDR3 comprises 16 residues. The germline V and J ends were trimmed by 9 bases and 6 bases, with 25 bases remaining between them.

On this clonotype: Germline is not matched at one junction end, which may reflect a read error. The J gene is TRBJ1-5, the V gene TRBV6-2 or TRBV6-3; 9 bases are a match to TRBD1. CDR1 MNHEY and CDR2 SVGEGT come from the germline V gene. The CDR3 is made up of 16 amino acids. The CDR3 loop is CASSSWTGASDQPHHF. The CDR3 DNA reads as TGTGCCAGCAGTTCTTGGACAGGGGCGTCGGATCAGCCCCATCATTTT.

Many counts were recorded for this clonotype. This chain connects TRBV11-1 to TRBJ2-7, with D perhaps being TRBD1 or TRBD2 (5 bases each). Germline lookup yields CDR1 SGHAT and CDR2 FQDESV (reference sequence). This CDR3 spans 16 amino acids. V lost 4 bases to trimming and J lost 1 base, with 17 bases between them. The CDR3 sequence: CASSSGRDEWSYEQYF. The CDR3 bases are TGTGCCAGCAGCTCAGGGAGAGACGAGTGGTCCTACGAGCAGTACTTC.

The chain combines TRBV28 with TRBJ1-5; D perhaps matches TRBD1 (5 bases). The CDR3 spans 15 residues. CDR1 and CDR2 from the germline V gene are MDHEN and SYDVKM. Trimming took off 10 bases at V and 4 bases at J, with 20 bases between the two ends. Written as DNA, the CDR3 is TGTGCCACCACATCGGTCTGGGGCCCTAATCAGCCCCAGCATTTT. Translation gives CATTSVWGPNQPQHF.

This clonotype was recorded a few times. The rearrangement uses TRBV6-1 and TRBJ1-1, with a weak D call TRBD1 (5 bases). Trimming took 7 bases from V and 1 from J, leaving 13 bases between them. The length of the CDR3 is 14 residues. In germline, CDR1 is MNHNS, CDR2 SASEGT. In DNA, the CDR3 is TGTGCCAGCATGGAGGGGTGGGAGAACACTGAAGCTTTCTTT. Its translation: CASMEGWENTEAFF.

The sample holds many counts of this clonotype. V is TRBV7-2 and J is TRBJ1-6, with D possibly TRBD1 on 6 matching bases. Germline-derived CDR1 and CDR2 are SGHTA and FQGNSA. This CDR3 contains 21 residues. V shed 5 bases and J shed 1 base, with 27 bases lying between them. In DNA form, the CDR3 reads TGTGCCAGCAGCGGCTTAACGGGACAAGAAATAGGGTCGTCCTATAATTCACCCCTCCACTTT. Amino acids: CASSGLTGQEIGSSYNSPLHF. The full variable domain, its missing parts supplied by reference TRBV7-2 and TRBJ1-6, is GAGVSQSPSNKVTEKGKDVELRCDPISGHTALYWYRQSLGQGLEFLIYFQGNSAPDKSGLPSDRFSAERTGGSVSTLTIQRTQQEDSAVYLCASSGLTGQEIGSSYNSPLHFGNGTRLTVT.

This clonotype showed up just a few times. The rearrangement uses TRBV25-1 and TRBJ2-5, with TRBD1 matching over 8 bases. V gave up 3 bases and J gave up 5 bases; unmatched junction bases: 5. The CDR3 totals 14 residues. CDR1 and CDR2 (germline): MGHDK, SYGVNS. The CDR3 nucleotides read TGTGCCAGCAGTGAGCAGGGGGCGGAGGAGACCCAGTACTTC. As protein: CASSEQGAEETQYF.

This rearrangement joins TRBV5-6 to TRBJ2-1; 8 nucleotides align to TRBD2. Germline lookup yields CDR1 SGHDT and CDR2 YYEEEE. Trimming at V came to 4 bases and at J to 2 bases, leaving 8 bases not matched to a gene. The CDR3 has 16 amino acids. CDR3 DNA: TGTGCCAGCAGCCAAACCGGGGGGGACCCCTACAATGAGCAGTTCTTC. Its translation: CASSQTGGDPYNEQFF.

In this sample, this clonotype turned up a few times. The CDR3 DNA reads as TGTGCCAGCAGCCCTCAGTGGGACGAGCAGTACTTC. Amino acids: CASSPQWDEQYF. The rearrangement joins TRBV7-9 to TRBJ2-7; D not resolved. CDR3 length: 12 amino acids. CDR1 and CDR2 (germline): SEHNR, FQNEAQ (reference sequence). Deletions cut 5 bases from V and 5 bases from J, with 10 bases between.